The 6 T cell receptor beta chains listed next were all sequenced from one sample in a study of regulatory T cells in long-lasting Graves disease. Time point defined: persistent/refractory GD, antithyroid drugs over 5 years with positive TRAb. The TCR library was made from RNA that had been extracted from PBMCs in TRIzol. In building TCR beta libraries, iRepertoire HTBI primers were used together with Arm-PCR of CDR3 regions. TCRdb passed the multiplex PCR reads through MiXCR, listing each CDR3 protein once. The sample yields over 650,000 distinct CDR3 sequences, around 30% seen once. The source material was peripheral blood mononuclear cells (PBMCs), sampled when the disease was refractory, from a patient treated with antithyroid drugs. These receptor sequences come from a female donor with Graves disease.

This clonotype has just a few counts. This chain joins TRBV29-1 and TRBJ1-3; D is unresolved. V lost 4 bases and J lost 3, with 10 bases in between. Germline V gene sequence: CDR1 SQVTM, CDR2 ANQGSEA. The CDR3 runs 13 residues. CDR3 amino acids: CSVVASLGNTIYF. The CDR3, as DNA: TGCAGCGTTGTCGCCTCTCTTGGAAACACCATATATTTT. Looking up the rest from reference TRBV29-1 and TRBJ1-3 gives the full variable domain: SAVISQKPSRDICQRGTSLTIQCQVDSQVTMMFWYRQQPGQSLTLIATANQGSEATYESGFVIDKFPISRPNLTFSTLTVSNMSPEDSSIYLCSVVASLGNTIYFGEGSWLTVV.

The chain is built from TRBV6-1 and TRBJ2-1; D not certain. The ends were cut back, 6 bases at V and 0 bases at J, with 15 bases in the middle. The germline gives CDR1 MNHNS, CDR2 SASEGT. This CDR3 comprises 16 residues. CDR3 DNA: TGTGCCAGCAGACGAATCGGGCCGAGCTCCTACAATGAGCAGTTCTTC. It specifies CASRRIGPSSYNEQFF.

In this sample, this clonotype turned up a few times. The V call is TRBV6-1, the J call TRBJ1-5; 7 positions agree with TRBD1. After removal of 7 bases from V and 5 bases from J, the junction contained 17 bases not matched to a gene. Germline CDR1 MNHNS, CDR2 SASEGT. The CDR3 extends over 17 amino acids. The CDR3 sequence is CASTPNLYDREDQPQHF. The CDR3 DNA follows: TGTGCCAGCACTCCGAACCTATACGACAGGGAGGATCAGCCCCAGCATTTT.

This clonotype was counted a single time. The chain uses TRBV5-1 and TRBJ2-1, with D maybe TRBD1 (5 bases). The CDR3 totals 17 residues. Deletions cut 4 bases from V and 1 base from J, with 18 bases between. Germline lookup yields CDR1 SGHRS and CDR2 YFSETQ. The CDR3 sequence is CASSTEPGWKSYNEQFF. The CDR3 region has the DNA TGCGCCAGCAGCACTGAGCCAGGGTGGAAATCCTACAATGAGCAGTTCTTC.

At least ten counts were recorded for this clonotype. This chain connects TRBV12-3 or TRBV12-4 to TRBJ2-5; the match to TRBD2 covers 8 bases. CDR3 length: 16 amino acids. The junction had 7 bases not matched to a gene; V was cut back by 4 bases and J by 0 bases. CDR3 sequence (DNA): TGTGCCAGCAGTTCTCTTAGCGGGGCTTACCAAGAGACCCAGTACTTC. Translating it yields CASSSLSGAYQETQYF.

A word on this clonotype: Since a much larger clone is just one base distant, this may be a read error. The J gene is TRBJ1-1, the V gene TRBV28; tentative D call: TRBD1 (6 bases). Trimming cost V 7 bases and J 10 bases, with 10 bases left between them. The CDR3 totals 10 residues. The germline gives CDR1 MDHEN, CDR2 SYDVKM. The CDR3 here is CASKGVLAFF. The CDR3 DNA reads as TGTGCCAGCAAGGGGGTGTTAGCTTTCTTT. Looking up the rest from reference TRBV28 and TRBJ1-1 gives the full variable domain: DVKVTQSSRYLVKRTGEKVFLECVQDMDHENMFWYRQDPGLGLRLIYFSYDVKMKEKGDIPEGYSVSREKKERFSLILESASTNQTSMYLCASKGVLAFFGQGTRLTVV.